Described below is a single T cell receptor (beta chain) sequence and its context. Its antigen remains unidentified. No clone much larger than this one lies a single base away; base qualities are absent. These data come from a study of cytomegalovirus exposure and HLA in healthy donors (dated by TCRdb to about 2017). Turning to the overall study: According to an earlier analysis of around 600 of the donors, some 180 million T cells yielded some 120 million unique TCR beta sequences and 250 to 350 Gb of sequence data. The study aimed to test whether signatures of past pathogen exposure could be identified by cataloging public T cell receptors. Roughly five DR-DQ haplotypes were handled as single units for association and clustering, since linkage in the cohort was strong. A later analysis re-analyzed previously published TCR beta repertoires from 650 to 800 donors and added high-resolution HLA genotyping to study TCR occurrence patterns. Rather than drawing on any new phenotypic data, the later analysis identified candidate immune exposures from TCR beta sequences and the way those sequences occurred across donors. Donor age, sex, ethnicity and CMV serostatus were collected together with the repertoire data. All discovery cohort repertoires had been generated on a single sequencing platform. Of the roughly 400 genotyped donors, over 65% fell in the genetic ancestry cluster associated with self-reported Caucasian donors. Typing coverage varied by locus: about 629-640 donors for A, B, C, DRB1 and DQB1; 522 for DQA1; over 600 for DPA1; fewer than 480 for DPB1. Roughly 300 gigabases of sequencing data and 70 million to 95 million unique TCR sequences made up an early release that covered over 550 HLA-typed donors. Both class I and class II loci were covered by HLA typing, at four-digit resolution. Besides the first cohort of around 700 subjects, a separate validation cohort made up of over a hundred different subjects was used. An earlier analysis of 587 of the donors used high-throughput TCR beta sequencing to judge whether each TCR beta V gene segment behaved as functional or pseudogenic. The study profiled the T cell repertoires of 500 to 800 subjects by immunosequencing and related them to cytomegalovirus serostatus. A later genetic analysis used genome-wide SNP genotypes for about 65% of the 666 donors, treating that subset as a discovery cohort. To predict cytomegalovirus infection status, the study combined high-throughput TCR immunosequencing, statistical association of individual TCRs with disease status, and machine learning. Across under 500 genotyped donors of the cohort, an average of about 220,000 unique TCR beta nucleotide sequences per donor were sequenced, and approximately 17% of those sequences were non-productive.

The cohort was made up of roughly 670 healthy bone marrow donors. At the time of sampling, all cohort members were nominally healthy, though unrecorded immune exposures were likely present. The donor tested CMV seronegative and was one of the 352 seronegative cohort members. A peripheral blood sample was collected from each donor, and TCR beta sequencing was performed on peripheral blood mononuclear cells. Genomic DNA extraction from the blood cell samples was performed with the Qiagen DNeasy Blood Extraction Kit. A distance of 16 bases separates the germline ends of V and J, which lose 1 base and 7 bases respectively. CDR1 and CDR2 were assigned from the germline V gene as SGHTA and FQGNSA. Taken from cysteine to phenylalanine, the CDR3 has 15 residues. Only CDR3 DNA remains: 45 bases, in frame from the first base. The study at large found these results: Several of the top co-occurrence clusters appeared to be linked to parvovirus B19, influenza, CMV and Epstein-Barr virus, according to a later analysis. For the cohort, immune exposure information was limited to CMV serostatus. Broadly in line with IMGT annotations, most TCR beta V segments showed up in productive rearrangements about 87% or about 30% of the time in an earlier analysis of a few hundred of the donors. In vitro tests confirmed that a few of the cytomegalovirus-associated TCR beta chains recognize cytomegalovirus antigens. A further reported finding was that TCR beta sequences accurately predicted the HLA-A and HLA-B alleles for most subjects in the first cohort. An association between a missense DCLRE1C variant and V-gene and J-gene trimming of TCR beta chains was found in a later genetic analysis and replicated in an independent cohort. In a later analysis, most CMV-associated TCR beta chains were found to appear HLA-restricted, with HLA associations seemingly driven largely by CMV exposure. The study gave a list of 150 to 200 TCR beta chains associated with cytomegalovirus. Because counts were too low, some 17 rarely observed V segments, including chromosome 9 orphons, were left out of the earlier analysis of approximately 580 of the donors. Roughly uniform sequencing depth across donors was assumed in presence/absence analyses, although this assumption may not hold. Most TCR sequences were seen in very few donors, while some public TCRs were found in many individuals. The authors suggested that the approach could potentially be generalized to other disease states and immunological phenotypes. Compared with the roughly 700-donor mean, donors in an Asian-associated ancestry cluster had fewer N-insertions in productive TCRs, according to a later genetic analysis. Compared with equally common non-associated chains, HLA-associated TCR beta chains in a later analysis were more clonally expanded and had lower generation probabilities. A group of highly shared sequence variants was considered likely to be a technical artifact of the sequencing pipeline. In a later analysis, some 17,000 TCR beta sequences were associated with specific HLA alleles at a false discovery rate of 0.05. This cohort had only TCR beta chains sequenced, and the lack of alpha or paired-chain data limited which features could be detected. Assigning TCR associations to individual alleles was difficult when HLA alleles, especially DR and DQ, strongly co-occurred. Linkage disequilibrium might explain the correlated functional status among segregating V segments, but an unknown experimental factor could not be excluded. The classifier was reported to diagnose cytomegalovirus status with high specificity and sensitivity in both the original and validation cohorts. HLA typing was unavailable for some donors at each locus, so association tests used only the typed subset. According to a later analysis, TCR association rates differed among HLA loci, with DRB1 alleles showing the most associated TCRs and HLA-C alleles showing the fewest. The 87-base-pair reads could not distinguish some IMGT-functional V segments, including TRBV6-2 and TRBV6-3, so those segments were excluded.

Libraries were built with the immunoSEQ multiplex PCR assay. The multiplex PCR relied on a mix of 60 forward primers for TCR Vbeta segments and 13 reverse primers for TCR Jbeta segments. The CDR3 region of rearranged TCR beta genes was amplified from genomic DNA with a multiplex PCR assay. The Illumina HiSeq System was used to sequence the amplified TCR beta libraries as 87-base-pair reads. The original methods were these. Across the 670 or so repertoires, a later analysis counted 78 million or so unique TCR beta chains, about 10 million of which were shared by at least two donors. Raw reads were error-corrected and collapsed into unique sequences with a nearest-neighbor algorithm that merged closely related sequences to remove PCR and sequencing errors. Alignment of CDR3 sequences to IMGT reference sequences was used to assign V, D and J gene segments. For a sequence to be retained, at least a six-nucleotide match to both a V gene segment and a J gene segment was required. Rearrangements were classified as productive when the CDR3 lacked stop codons and remained in frame with V and J, and all other rearrangements were classified as non-productive. CDR3 was defined according to IMGT convention as the region running from the second conserved V-encoded cysteine to the conserved J-encoded phenylalanine. The earlier analysis of 500 to 650 of the donors excluded any sequence lacking an unambiguous match to a single V gene segment. In an earlier analysis of almost 600 of the donors, a V segment was called functional when productive rearrangements were above 56.7%, and segregating when the standard deviation between donors exceeded 5%. A statistical classification framework was developed to diagnose cytomegalovirus status using the catalog of TCR beta chain sequences. In a later analysis, TCR nucleotide sequences were compared against IMGT/GENE-DB human TR gene sequences so that V and J genes could be assigned. In a later analysis, CDR3 sequences and most-parsimonious VDJ recombination scenarios were assigned using the TCRdist pipeline. In a later analysis, each TCR beta chain was defined by its CDR3 amino acid sequence together with its V-gene family, and reads lacking a unique V-gene family were excluded. A later analysis removed 592 highly shared, low-generation-probability nucleotide sequences to deal with suspected cross-contamination and a sequencing artifact. In a later analysis, a clonal expansion index for each public chain was calculated from normalized within-repertoire ranks of inferred template counts. In a later analysis, generation probabilities were computed with a VDJ recombination model fitted to out-of-frame rearrangements, and the resulting probabilities were checked against IGoR. A later analysis scored TCR-TCR, TCR-HLA and TCR-CMV co-occurrence with hypergeometric tests, applying a repertoire-size bias correction to TCR pairs. False discovery rates were estimated in a later analysis by permuting HLA or CMV assignments 20 times. In a later analysis, co-occurring TCRs were grouped with DBSCAN, and TCRdist sequence similarity was added when clustering was performed within HLA-allele-positive subsets. Repertoires with fewer than 30,000 or more than 120,000 public chains were left out of co-occurrence clustering, as were about 5 repertoires with anomalous nucleotide sharing. As stored in TCRdb, this immuneACCESS dataset retains in-frame rearrangements with V and J assigned. A fraction of the clones does not appear; measured against another copy, unresolved V genes explain less than half of the discrepancy, and the remainder lacks a known reason. V and J calls plus clone size are reproduced from that table; the DNA served to infer D and trimming. This sample comprises roughly 180,000 clones, around four fifths of them detected only once. The ten top clones hold about 1.3% of the sample.

The receptor was isolated from a man aged 25 to 45 in good health and CMV-seronegative. Recombination connected TRBV7-2 to TRBJ1-2; no D gene can be assigned with confidence. The sequencing input was PBMCs. Here the CDR3 is given as CASSLGPGMRIGYTF. The sequenced DNA is TGTGCCAGCAGCTTAGGGCCCGGTATGCGGATTGGCTACACCTTC.